These 9 T cell receptor beta chains were all obtained from the same sample, sequenced in a study of blood T cell repertoires in COVID-19. Some clones are missing from TCRdb's copy, which holds only in-frame ones; the method was immunoSEQ multiplex PCR. The sample has a few hundred thousand clones; 80% to 90% are singletons. Source material: peripheral blood. These receptors came from a woman in her sixties or seventies with COVID-19, enrolled during active disease.

The chain has TRBV10-3 and TRBJ1-5; TRBD1 matches 11 bases. J was trimmed by 3 bases and V by 2 bases; bases with no gene match: 3. The CDR3 contains 16 residues. Germline loops: CDR1 ENHRY, CDR2 SYGVKD. CDR3 sequence: CAISEGDRGSNQPQHF. In DNA, the CDR3 is TGTGCCATCAGTGAGGGGGACAGGGGGTCCAATCAGCCCCAGCATTTT.

This clone has just one count. The junction does not match germline at one end; this may be a read error. The CDR3 sequence: CASSPVEGERYF. DNA for the CDR3: TGTGCCAGCAGCCCCGTTGAGGGCGAGCGGTACTTC. The chain has TRBV6-5 and TRBJ2-7, with D perhaps TRBD2 (5 bases). This CDR3 region has 12 residues. In germline, CDR1 is MNHEY, CDR2 SVGAGI.

The chain combines TRBV19 with TRBJ2-7; D is possibly TRBD2 (6 bases). The CDR3 spans 15 residues. Trimming cost V 9 bases and J 2 bases, with 20 bases left between them. In germline, CDR1 is LNHDA, CDR2 SQIVND (reference sequence). Written as DNA, the CDR3 is TGTGCCAGCCCCCCGGGGAGACAGCGGGCCTACGAGCAGTACTTC. It yields the protein CASPPGRQRAYEQYF.

This clone was observed once. This chain links TRBV12-3 or TRBV12-4 with TRBJ2-5; D not certain. V was trimmed by 7 bases and J by 1 base, leaving 10 bases between them. The CDR3 covers 13 residues. The CDR3 DNA reads TGTGCCAGCACTCCTCCCCTCCAAGAGACCCAGTACTTC. It specifies CASTPPLQETQYF.

The chain uses TRBV27 and TRBJ2-7; 9 bases map to TRBD1. Germline assignment: CDR1 MNHEY and CDR2 SMNVEV (reference sequence). This CDR3 has 16 residues. V was clipped by 0 bases and J by 2 bases; unmatched bases: 5. CDR3 nucleotides: TGTGCCAGCAGTTTATCTACAGGGGGCTACCCCTACGAGCAGTACTTC. It is translated as CASSLSTGGYPYEQYF.

The chain combines TRBV28 with TRBJ1-5; perhaps TRBD1 as D (6 bases). The CDR3 has 15 residues. The V gene's germline CDR1 is MDHEN and CDR2 SYDVKM. V was cut by 10 bases and J by 4 bases, with 20 bases left in between. The CDR3 DNA reads as TGTGCCACCAGGGACGAGGACAGTTTTAATCAGCCCCAGCATTTT. Residues: CATRDEDSFNQPQHF.

In its sample, this clone was seen once. The rearrangement links TRBV5-1 to TRBJ1-2; D ambiguous. V was clipped by 0 bases and J by 8 bases, with 8 bases between them. Germline lookup yields CDR1 SGHRS and CDR2 YFSETQ. The CDR3 has 12 amino acids. This CDR3 is CASSLAGEGYTF. Here the CDR3 DNA reads TGCGCCAGCAGCTTGGCCGGTGAAGGCTACACCTTC. Combining the CDR3 with reference TRBV5-1 and TRBJ1-2 gives the whole variable domain KAGVTQTPRYLIKTRGQQVTLSCSPISGHRSVSWYQQTPGQGLQFLFEYFSETQRNKGNFPGRFSGRQFSNSRSEMNVSTLELGDSALYLCASSLAGEGYTFGSGTRLTVV.

The V gene is TRBV5-1, the J gene TRBJ1-1; perhaps TRBD1 as D (5 bases). The CDR3 covers 13 residues. Germline V gene data show CDR1 as SGHRS and CDR2 as YFSETQ. V was clipped by 3 bases and J by 7 bases, with 13 bases between them. CDR3 sequence: CASSSQGTIEAFF. The CDR3 nucleotides are TGCGCCAGCAGCTCCCAGGGTACGATTGAAGCTTTCTTT.

V is TRBV24-1 and J is TRBJ1-1, with D perhaps matching TRBD1 (5 bases). The CDR3 sequence is 14 residues long. Trimming left V 11 bases short and J 1 base short, with 16 bases between. Per the germline V gene, CDR1 is KGHDR and CDR2 is SFDVKD. The CDR3 nucleotides are TGTGCCAAGCGAGATAGGGGTGAGAACACTGAAGCTTTCTTT. Protein sequence: CAKRDRGENTEAFF.